This TCR beta chain emerged from a study of early T cells in non-severe SARS-CoV-2 infection. In the study overall: Sequencing targeted bulk RNA from unsorted whole blood, leaving chains unpaired.

The CDR3 consists of 13 residues. The V end was cut by 2 bases, the J end by 4 bases, with 9 bases between. Germline V CDR1 and CDR2: SGHRS, YFSETQ. Details on this clonotype: What it binds is unknown.

In the library, individual cDNA molecules carried attached unique molecular identifiers. Via MiXCR, TCRdb re-called the 5' RACE reads, giving one row per CDR3 protein. This repertoire shows about 130,000 distinct CDR3 sequences, 14% to 15% found once; its top ten account for about a fifth. Findings of the study overall: Reliance on VDJdb matching favored anti-spike CD8 responses; private and CD4 specificities were missed.

The rearrangement links TRBV5-1 to TRBJ2-5, with D hard to call. Specimen: whole blood. The origin of this receptor is an adult who was a healthcare worker with PCR-confirmed SARS-CoV-2 infection or an uninfected control (not recorded which). CDR3 coding DNA: TGCGCCAGCAGCTTCAGGTTATTAGAGACCCAGTACTTC. As protein: CASSFRLLETQYF.